The present TCR beta chain was sequenced within a study of blood T cell repertoires in COVID-19. At the level of the study: In each case, the material was cDNA or gDNA derived from T cells, B-cell-depleted T cells, or PBMCs.

The V gene's germline CDR1 is SGHDN and CDR2 FVKESK. This CDR3 has 12 amino acids. The ends were cut back, 5 bases at V and 11 bases at J, with 15 bases in the middle. The repertoire was sequenced with immunoSEQ multiplex PCR; TCRdb's copy has only in-frame clones and lacks some. Of about 120,000 clones in the sample, roughly 88% were seen once. The TCR comes from a man in his fifties with acute or convalescent COVID-19. Sequencing was carried out using peripheral blood. The chain employs TRBV14 and TRBJ1-1, with a tentative D call TRBD1 (6 bases). This CDR3 reads CASSSYRAGAFF. For the CDR3, the DNA is TGTGCCAGCAGCTCCTACAGGGCAGGGGCTTTCTTT.